Shown below are 10 T cell receptor beta chains from a single sample sequenced in a study of T cell responses to AZD1222 COVID-19 vaccine. Assay: immunoSEQ multiplex PCR; the TCRdb copy retains only in-frame clones and omits some. Here the sample spans 120,000 or so clones, approximately 80% being singletons. The sample here was peripheral blood, taken 28 days after the second AZD1222 dose. The receptor source for this set is an adult who received the AZD1222 COVID-19 vaccine.

The chain links TRBV12-3 or TRBV12-4 to TRBJ2-2, with D tentatively TRBD1 or TRBD2 (5 bases each). Trimming stripped 3 bases from V and 7 bases from J, with 9 bases between. CDR3 size: 13 residues. The CDR3 spells CASSFEGYGELFF. The CDR3 nucleotides read TGTGCCAGCAGTTTTGAGGGGTACGGGGAGCTGTTTTTT.

The chain joins TRBV28 to TRBJ2-3; D not certain. The CDR3 totals 13 residues. V gave up 5 bases and J gave up 5 bases, with 11 bases separating them. Germline CDR1 reads MDHEN; CDR2 reads SYDVKM. CDR3: CASSDVWGDTQYF. CDR3 nucleotide sequence: TGTGCCAGCAGTGATGTATGGGGAGATACGCAGTATTTT.

The chain joins TRBV4-3 to TRBJ1-2; D ambiguous. The CDR3 covers 14 residues. Germline CDR1 and CDR2: LGHNA and YSLEER. Trimming removed 0 bases from V and 5 bases from J, with 10 bases in between. CDR3 DNA sequence: TGCGCCAGCAGCCAAGATTGGGGAGTTTATGGCTACACCTTC. Its protein is CASSQDWGVYGYTF.

This clone was detected only a few times. V is TRBV7-8 and J is TRBJ1-2; D gene uncertain. The CDR3 has 12 residues. The V end was cut by 3 bases, the J end by 3 bases, with 5 bases between. Germline loops: CDR1 SGHVS, CDR2 FQNEAQ. The CDR3 bases are TGTGCCAGCAGCTTTGGACACTATGGCTACACCTTC. It encodes CASSFGHYGYTF.

The rearrangement links TRBV3-1 (or the pseudogene TRBV3-2) to TRBJ2-1; 8 nucleotides line up with TRBD1. J lost 5 bases, V lost 6 bases, and 6 bases had no gene match. CDR1 is LGHDT, CDR2 YNNKEL, per germline (reference sequence). The CDR3 is 14 residues long. The CDR3 DNA reads TGTGCCAGCAGACGACAGGGGACGGACAATGAGCAGTTCTTC. Its translation: CASRRQGTDNEQFF.

The chain carries TRBV2 and TRBJ1-5; possible D gene TRBD1, 5 bases. The CDR3 totals 17 residues. V gave up 5 bases and J gave up 4 bases, with 21 bases separating them. From germline, CDR1 is SNHLY and CDR2 FYNNEI. The CDR3 spells CASSHIGTNPHNQPQHF. DNA for the CDR3: TGTGCCAGCAGTCATATCGGGACTAACCCGCATAATCAGCCCCAGCATTTT. Full variable domain (remainder filled in from reference TRBV2 and TRBJ1-5): EPEVTQTPSHQVTQMGQEVILRCVPISNHLYFYWYRQILGQKVEFLVSFYNNEISEKSEIFDDQFSVERPDGSNFTLKIRSTKLEDSAMYFCASSHIGTNPHNQPQHFGDGTRLSIL.

V is TRBV6-5 and J is TRBJ2-3, with 10 bases that match TRBD2. Trimming removed 5 bases from V and 5 bases from J; junction bases left unmatched: 7. The CDR3 has 15 amino acids. Germline V CDR1 and CDR2: MNHEY, SVGAGI. CDR3 DNA: TGTGCCAGCAGTCCCAGCGGGGGGGCCCTAGATACGCAGTATTTT. Its protein is CASSPSGGALDTQYF.

Of note for this clone: One end of the junction varies from germline; a read error may be responsible. The chain links TRBV7-7 to TRBJ2-7; TRBD1 matches 8 bases. Germline lookup yields CDR1 SSHAT and CDR2 FNYEAQ (reference sequence). The CDR3 is made up of 14 amino acids. CDR3 region: CASSPLQGAYEQYF. CDR3 in DNA: TGTGCTAGCAGCCCGCTACAGGGGGCCTACGAGCAGTACTTC.

The rearrangement uses TRBV4-2 and TRBJ1-5, with D possibly matching TRBD1 (5 bases). CDR1 and CDR2 (germline): LGHNA, YNFKEQ. CDR3 size: 16 residues. The V end lost 1 base, the J end lost 5 bases, and 15 bases lay between the germline ends. CDR3 amino acids: CASSQVGRVEDQPQHF. As DNA, the CDR3 is TGTGCCAGCAGCCAAGTCGGCAGGGTTGAGGATCAGCCCCAGCATTTT.

The CDR3 DNA reads as TGTGCCAGCAGTTTTGGGGGGTCACTCGGTGGCTACACCTTC. It translates to CASSFGGSLGGYTF. The chain links TRBV27 to TRBJ1-2; D is perhaps TRBD1 (5 bases). The germline V gene encodes CDR1 MNHEY and CDR2 SMNVEV (reference sequence). V was clipped by 3 bases and J by 7 bases, with 15 bases between them. The CDR3 is 14 residues long.